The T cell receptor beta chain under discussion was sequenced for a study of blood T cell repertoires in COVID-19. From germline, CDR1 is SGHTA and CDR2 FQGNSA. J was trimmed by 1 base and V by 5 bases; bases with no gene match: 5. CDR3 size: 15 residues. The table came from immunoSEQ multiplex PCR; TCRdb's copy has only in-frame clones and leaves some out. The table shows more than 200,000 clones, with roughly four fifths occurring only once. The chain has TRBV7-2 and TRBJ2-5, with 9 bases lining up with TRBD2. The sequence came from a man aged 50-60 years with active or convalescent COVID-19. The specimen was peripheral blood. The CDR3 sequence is CASSPWRGGQETQYF. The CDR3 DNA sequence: TGTGCCAGCAGCCCCTGGCGGGGGGGCCAAGAGACCCAGTACTTC.